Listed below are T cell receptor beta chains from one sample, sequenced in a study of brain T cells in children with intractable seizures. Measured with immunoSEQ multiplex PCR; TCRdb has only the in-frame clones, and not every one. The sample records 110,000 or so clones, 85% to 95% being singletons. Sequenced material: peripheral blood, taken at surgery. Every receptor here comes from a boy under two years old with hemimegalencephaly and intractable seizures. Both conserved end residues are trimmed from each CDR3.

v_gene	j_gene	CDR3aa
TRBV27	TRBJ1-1	ASSGRGGHTEAF
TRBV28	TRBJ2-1	ASSLSSYNEQF
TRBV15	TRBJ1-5	ATSRDMAPNQPQH
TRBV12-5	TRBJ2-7	ASGPGLAVYEQY
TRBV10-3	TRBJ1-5	AISQGPSGNQPQH
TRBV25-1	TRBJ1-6	ASSLGGIYNSPLH
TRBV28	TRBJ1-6	ASSSLTGQDYNSPLH
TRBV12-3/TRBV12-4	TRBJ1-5	ASRTDRGEPQH
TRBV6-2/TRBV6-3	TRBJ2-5	ASSYSGLALWETQY
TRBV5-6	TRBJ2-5	ASRVRGVRMETQY
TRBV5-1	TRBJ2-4	ASSLGTGVAKNIQY
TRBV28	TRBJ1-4	ASSLETGTSGGYEGWTNEKLF
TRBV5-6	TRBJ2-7	ASSLATSSYEQY
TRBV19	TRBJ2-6	ASSGSSGANVLT
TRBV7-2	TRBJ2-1	ASSLASGSGDEQF
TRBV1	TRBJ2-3	TSIPYRKRSTDTQY
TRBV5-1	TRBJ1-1	ASSLGRTGGNTEAF
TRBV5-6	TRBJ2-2	ASSLAGQGGTGELF
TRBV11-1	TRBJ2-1	ASSLGIAGGLNGQF
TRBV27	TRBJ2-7	ASSPRTGTGPNYEQY
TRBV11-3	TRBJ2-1	ASSLLPGLDYNEQF
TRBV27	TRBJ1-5	ASSATTGLSNQPQH